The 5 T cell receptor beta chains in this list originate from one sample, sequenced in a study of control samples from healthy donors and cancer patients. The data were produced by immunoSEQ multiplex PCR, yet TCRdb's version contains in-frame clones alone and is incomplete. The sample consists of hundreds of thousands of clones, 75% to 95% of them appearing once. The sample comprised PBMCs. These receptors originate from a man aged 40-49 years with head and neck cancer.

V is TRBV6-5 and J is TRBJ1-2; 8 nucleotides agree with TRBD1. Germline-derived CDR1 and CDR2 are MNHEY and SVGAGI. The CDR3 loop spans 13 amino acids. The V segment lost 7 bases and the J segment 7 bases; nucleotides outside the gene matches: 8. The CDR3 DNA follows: TGTGCCAGCAACCCGGACAGGGTTGGTGGCTACACCTTC. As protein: CASNPDRVGGYTF.

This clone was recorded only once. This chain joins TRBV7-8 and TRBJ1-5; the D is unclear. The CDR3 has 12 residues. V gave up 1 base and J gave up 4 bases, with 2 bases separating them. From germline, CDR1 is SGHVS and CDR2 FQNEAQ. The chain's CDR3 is CASSLGNQPQHF. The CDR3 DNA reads TGTGCCAGCAGCTTAGGGAATCAGCCCCAGCATTTT.

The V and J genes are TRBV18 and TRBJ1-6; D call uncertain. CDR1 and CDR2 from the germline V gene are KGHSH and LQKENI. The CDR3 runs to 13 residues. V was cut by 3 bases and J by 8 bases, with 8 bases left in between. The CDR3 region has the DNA TGTGCCAGCTCACCGACGACCGATTCACCCCTCCACTTT. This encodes CASSPTTDSPLHF.

The CDR3 nucleotides read TGCGCCAGCAGCCAAGACGGGGGCGGGGGGCCCACCGGGGAGCTGTTTTTT. It specifies CASSQDGGGGPTGELFF. This chain uses TRBV4-3 with TRBJ2-2, with 8 bases matching TRBD2. Losses at the gene ends were 0 bases for V and 4 bases for J; bases not matched to a gene: 7. The CDR3 has 17 residues. Germline assignment: CDR1 LGHNA and CDR2 YSLEER.

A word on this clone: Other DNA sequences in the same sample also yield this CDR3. The CDR3 nucleotides are TGCGCCAGCAGCCCCGGGACAGCCAACACTGAAGCTTTCTTT. Protein: CASSPGTANTEAFF. The gene calls are TRBV5-1 and TRBJ1-1, with 7 bases fitting TRBD1. Germline V gives CDR1 SGHRS, CDR2 YFSETQ. This CDR3 has 14 amino acids. The J segment lost 2 bases and the V segment lost 4 bases, leaving 5 bases of the junction unmatched.